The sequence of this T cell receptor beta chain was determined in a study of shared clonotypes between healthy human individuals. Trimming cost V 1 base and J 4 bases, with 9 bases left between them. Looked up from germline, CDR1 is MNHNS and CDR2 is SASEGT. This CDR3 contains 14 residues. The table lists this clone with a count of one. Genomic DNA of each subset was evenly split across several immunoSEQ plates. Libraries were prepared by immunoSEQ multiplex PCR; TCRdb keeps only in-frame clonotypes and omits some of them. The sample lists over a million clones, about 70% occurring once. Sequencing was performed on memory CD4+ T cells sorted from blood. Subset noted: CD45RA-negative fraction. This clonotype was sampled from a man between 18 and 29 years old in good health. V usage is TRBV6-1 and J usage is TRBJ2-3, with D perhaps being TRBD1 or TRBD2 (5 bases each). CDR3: CASSEDGGSDTQYF. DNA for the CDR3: TGTGCCAGCAGTGAAGATGGGGGATCAGATACGCAGTATTTT.